Listed below are T cell receptor beta chains from one sample, sequenced in a study of a mutant IDH1 vaccine in newly diagnosed glioma. Measured with immunoSEQ multiplex PCR; TCRdb has only the in-frame clones, and not every one. The repertoire holds 110,000 or so clones, with around 90% as singletons. The antigens of these receptors remain unknown. The specimen comprised PBMCs, sampled from a glioma patient whose treatment included an IDH1 peptide vaccine. Source of these receptors: a woman aged 45-65 years with glioma. Each CDR3 is given with its conserved first and last residue. The D gene is left open where the match is weak. Expanded clones are given a class, and other clones once, few, many or no size at all.

abundance	v_gene	j_gene	len	d_gene	CDR3nt	CDR3aa
NA	TRBV19	TRBJ2-7	15	TRBD1	TGTGCCAGTAGTAGTTGGGACAGGGGGATCTACGAGCAGTACTTC	CASSSWDRGIYEQYF
NA	TRBV5-1	TRBJ1-5	15	TRBD1	TGCGCCAGCAGCTTGGGACAGGGAATCAATCAGCCCCAGCATTTT	CASSLGQGINQPQHF
NA	TRBV27	TRBJ2-7	14	NA	TGTGCCAGCAGCCTAGGGGGACTCTTGAACGAGCAGTACTTC	CASSLGGLLNEQYF
NA	TRBV6-6	TRBJ1-5	13	NA	TGTGCCAGCAGTTACAGGGGACGGGGGCCCCAGCATTTT	CASSYRGRGPQHF
NA	TRBV14	TRBJ2-3	13	NA	TGTGCCAGCAGCCAAGGGCCGGGTGGAAGGCAGTATTTT	CASSQGPGGRQYF
few	TRBV30	TRBJ1-2	12	NA	TGTGCCTGGACCGTACAGGGATCTGGCTACACCTTC	CAWTVQGSGYTF
NA	TRBV19	TRBJ1-1	14	NA	TGTGCCAGTAGCCCCGGGGGTCAAAACACTGAAGCTTTCTTT	CASSPGGQNTEAFF
NA	TRBV7-5	TRBJ1-2	17	NA	TGTGCCAGAAGGAAGGGGCTACGGGACAGAGATAACTATGGCTACACCTTC	CARRKGLRDRDNYGYTF
NA	TRBV27	TRBJ1-3	16	NA	TGTGCCAGCAGTTTACGGGCGAGTGTGGGCTTGAACACCATATATTTT	CASSLRASVGLNTIYF
NA	TRBV9	TRBJ2-2	14	NA	TGTGCCAGCAGCGTAGCTGGGGTCGGGGGGGAGCTGTTTTTT	CASSVAGVGGELFF
NA	TRBV27	TRBJ2-1	13	NA	TGTGCCAGCACAGGGAACTTGTACAATGAGCAGTTCTTC	CASTGNLYNEQFF
NA	TRBV5-1	TRBJ2-5	17	TRBD2	TGCGCCAGCAGCTTGGCGCTAGCGGGAGCGTTATCAGAGACCCAGTACTTC	CASSLALAGALSETQYF
NA	TRBV18	TRBJ2-4	14	NA	TGTGCCAGCTCCTTGGACTCGACCAAAAACATTCAGTACTTC	CASSLDSTKNIQYF
NA	TRBV5-1	TRBJ1-1	15	NA	TGCGCCAGCAGCTTGCTGGGGCAGCGGAACACTGAAGCTTTCTTT	CASSLLGQRNTEAFF
NA	TRBV7-9	TRBJ2-3	13	NA	TGTGCCAGCAGCCCACCCAGCACCTATACGCAGTATTTT	CASSPPSTYTQYF
NA	TRBV19	TRBJ1-5	14	NA	TGTGCCAGTAGTATTCCAGGGGCCAATCAGCCCCAGCATTTT	CASSIPGANQPQHF
NA	TRBV7-9	TRBJ1-1	15	TRBD1	TGTGCCAGCAGCCACGACAGGGAGGGGAACACTGAAGCTTTCTTT	CASSHDREGNTEAFF
NA	TRBV27	TRBJ1-5	14	NA	TGTGCCAGCAGTCCCCGGGGGGTAGATCAGCCCCAGCATTTT	CASSPRGVDQPQHF
NA	TRBV7-9	TRBJ2-3	13	NA	TGTGCCAGCAGCGACGGGCCTGTGGATACGCAGTATTTT	CASSDGPVDTQYF
NA	TRBV5-5	TRBJ2-2	13	NA	TGTGCCAGCAGCTTGTTCGCGGACGGGGAGCTGTTTTTT	CASSLFADGELFF
NA	TRBV7-8	TRBJ2-7	15	TRBD2	TGTGCCAGCAGCTTACTAGCGGGAGGTTCCTACGAGCAGTACTTC	CASSLLAGGSYEQYF
once	TRBV29-1	TRBJ2-1	15	TRBD2	TGCAGCGTTCGACCGACTAGCGGAATCCACAATGAGCAGTTCTTC	CSVRPTSGIHNEQFF
NA	TRBV2	TRBJ1-4	17	NA	TGTGCCAGCAGTGAGGTAGAGGCAGACGGGACTAATGAAAAACTGTTTTTT	CASSEVEADGTNEKLFF
NA	TRBV29-1	TRBJ2-1	16	TRBD2	TGCAGCGTTGAAGGTCGGTCGGGAGGCCTAGGGAATGAGCAGTTCTTC	CSVEGRSGGLGNEQFF